These T cell receptor beta chains were read from a single sample in a study of blood T cell repertoires in COVID-19. Method: immunoSEQ multiplex PCR; TCRdb's copy keeps in-frame clones and lacks some. Of approximately 170,000 clones listed, about nine tenths were seen once; the top ten hold about 0.8%. The source material was PBMCs or T cells enriched from blood (not recorded which). The receptors here all came from a woman younger than 30 who had recovered from COVID-19. The CDR3 runs from the conserved cysteine through the conserved F or W. Fields, in order: V gene, clone size, J gene, D gene, CDR3 protein, CDR3 DNA. D genes are given only for firm matches. Not all rows give a size; the values are once, few, many and, for expanded clones, a class.

>TRBV6-5|NA|TRBJ1-1|NA
CASLGGLNTEAFF
TGTGCCAGCCTCGGCGGGCTGAACACTGAAGCTTTCTTT
>TRBV2|NA|TRBJ2-1|NA
CASNRGLNYNEQFF
TGTGCCAGCAATCGAGGACTAAACTACAATGAGCAGTTCTTC
>TRBV28|NA|TRBJ2-5|NA
CASSPSGTLKETQYF
TGTGCCAGCAGTCCATCCGGGACATTGAAAGAGACCCAGTACTTC
>TRBV20-1|NA|TRBJ2-5|NA
CSAHQGWTQYF
TGCAGTGCCCATCAGGGGTGGACCCAGTACTTC
>TRBV27|few|TRBJ1-5|NA
CASSLAGGRNQPQHF
TGTGCCAGCAGTTTGGCGGGGGGGCGAAATCAGCCCCAGCATTTT
>TRBV6-2/TRBV6-3|few|TRBJ2-5|NA
CASSYQLRLDSPFAQETQYF
TGTGCCAGCAGTTACCAACTCCGACTAGATAGTCCTTTCGCACAAGAGACCCAGTACTTC
>TRBV7-9|NA|TRBJ2-7|NA
CASSLVGDEQYF
TGTGCCAGCAGCTTAGTAGGGGACGAGCAGTACTTC
>TRBV5-6|NA|TRBJ2-5|NA
CASSLSGGKETQYF
TGTGCCAGCAGCTTGAGTGGTGGCAAAGAGACCCAGTACTTC
>TRBV21-1|NA|TRBJ2-1|NA
CASISQGYNEQFF
TGTGCCAGCATTTCACAGGGGTACAATGAGCAGTTCTTC
>TRBV6-5|NA|TRBJ1-5|NA
CASTPIQGHNQPQHF
TGTGCCAGCACTCCTATCCAGGGTCACAATCAGCCCCAGCATTTT
>TRBV4-3|NA|TRBJ2-7|NA
CASSQERGGYEQYF
TGCGCCAGCAGCCAAGAAAGGGGGGGCTACGAGCAGTACTTC
>TRBV19|NA|TRBJ2-6|TRBD1
CAARDRVSGANVLTF
TGTGCCGCCCGGGACAGGGTCTCTGGGGCCAACGTCCTGACTTTC
>TRBV6-6|NA|TRBJ1-3|TRBD1
CASRATGVGNTIYF
TGTGCCAGCAGAGCTACAGGGGTTGGAAACACCATATATTTT
>TRBV28|NA|TRBJ2-7|NA
CASSVAGQLYEQYF
TGTGCCAGCAGTGTAGCCGGACAGCTCTACGAGCAGTACTTC
>TRBV12-3/TRBV12-4|NA|TRBJ1-2|NA
CASSSFNYGYTF
TGTGCCAGCAGTTCCTTTAACTATGGCTACACCTTC
>TRBV5-4|NA|TRBJ2-1|NA
CASSFRTPGTPALNEQFF
TGTGCCAGCAGCTTCCGCACCCCGGGAACGCCCGCTCTAAATGAGCAGTTCTTC
>TRBV7-9|NA|TRBJ1-5|TRBD1
CASSLSTGMIRQPQHF
TGTGCCAGCAGCTTGTCGACAGGGATGATTCGTCAGCCCCAGCATTTT
>TRBV6-1|once|TRBJ2-7|TRBD2
CASSERRSGNNEQYF
TGTGCCAGCAGTGAACGACGGAGCGGGAATAACGAGCAGTACTTC
>TRBV6-5|NA|TRBJ2-3|NA
CASSYNGRATDTQYF
TGTGCCAGCAGTTACAATGGCAGGGCCACAGATACGCAGTATTTT
>TRBV24-1|NA|TRBJ2-1|TRBD2
CATSELAGGDNEQFF
TGTGCCACCAGTGAGTTAGCGGGAGGCGACAATGAGCAGTTCTTC
>TRBV5-3|NA|TRBJ1-6|NA
CARSLILRRTVNSPLHF
TGTGCCAGAAGCTTAATTTTGAGGAGGACAGTTAATTCACCCCTCCACTTT
>TRBV30|NA|TRBJ1-1|NA
CAWSAHRDLLLNTEAFF
TGTGCCTGGAGCGCACACCGGGATCTTCTCCTGAACACTGAAGCTTTCTTT
>TRBV5-1|NA|TRBJ2-1|TRBD2
CASSLTSGRAFNEQFF
TGCGCCAGCAGCTTGACTAGCGGGAGGGCCTTCAATGAGCAGTTCTTC
>TRBV28|NA|TRBJ1-4|TRBD1
CASRTGDLGEKLFF
TGTGCCAGCAGGACAGGGGACCTTGGTGAAAAACTGTTTTTT
>TRBV7-9|few|TRBJ2-7|TRBD2
CASSTIAGGAYEQYF
TGTGCCAGCAGCACCATAGCGGGAGGGGCCTACGAGCAGTACTTC
>TRBV14|NA|TRBJ1-2|NA
CASSRGQHYGYTF
TGTGCCAGCAGCCGAGGACAGCACTATGGCTACACCTTC
>TRBV29-1|NA|TRBJ2-7|NA
CSVVGQVDSYEQYF
TGCAGCGTGGTGGGACAAGTAGATTCCTACGAGCAGTACTTC
>TRBV9|NA|TRBJ2-2|TRBD2
CASSALAGQGTGELFF
TGTGCCAGCAGCGCTTTAGCGGGCCAAGGCACCGGGGAGCTGTTTTTT
>TRBV28|NA|TRBJ2-5|TRBD1
CASSRRTGYLETQYF
TGTGCCAGCAGCCGACGGACAGGGTATCTAGAGACCCAGTACTTC
>TRBV27|once|TRBJ2-7|NA
CASSFTGTEQYF
TGTGCCAGCAGTTTTACAGGGACCGAGCAGTACTTC
>TRBV2|NA|TRBJ1-4|NA
CASSDGGRSNEKLFF
TGTGCCAGCAGTGACGGAGGACGGTCCAATGAAAAACTGTTTTTT
>TRBV4-2|many|TRBJ2-3|TRBD2
CASSQETSGTDTQYF
TGTGCCAGCAGCCAGGAGACTAGCGGCACAGATACGCAGTATTTT
>TRBV28|NA|TRBJ2-3|NA
CASRNPYRQLTDTQYF
TGTGCCAGCAGGAACCCATATAGACAGCTCACAGATACGCAGTATTTT
>TRBV11-2|NA|TRBJ2-7|NA
CASSLVGTYEQYF
TGTGCCAGCAGCTTAGTCGGGACCTACGAGCAGTACTTC
>TRBV2|NA|TRBJ2-7|TRBD2
CASSGAGLAEKYEQYF
TGTGCCAGCAGTGGGGCAGGACTAGCGGAAAAATACGAGCAGTACTTC
>TRBV7-3|NA|TRBJ1-1|NA
CASSLIGGLNTEAFF
TGTGCCAGCAGCTTAATCGGCGGTTTGAACACTGAAGCTTTCTTT
>TRBV13|NA|TRBJ2-7|NA
CASSLLLTEQYF
TGTGCCAGCAGCCTCCTCCTAACCGAGCAGTACTTC
>TRBV7-8|NA|TRBJ2-7|NA
CASSLVVGGGSYEQYF
TGTGCCAGCAGCTTAGTGGTGGGAGGGGGCTCCTACGAGCAGTACTTC
>TRBV7-9|NA|TRBJ2-7|TRBD1
CASSSSSTGGSYEQYF
TGTGCCAGCAGCTCCTCCTCGACAGGGGGCTCCTACGAGCAGTACTTC
>TRBV5-5|NA|TRBJ1-5|TRBD1
CASSLDRDPRQPQHF
TGTGCCAGCAGTTTAGACAGGGACCCTCGGCAGCCCCAGCATTTT
>TRBV6-5|NA|TRBJ2-4|TRBD2
CASSYSGSTGGNIQYF
TGTGCCAGCAGTTACTCCGGCAGCACGGGAGGCAACATTCAGTACTTC
>TRBV4-3|NA|TRBJ2-1|TRBD1
CASSPTGSSYNEQFF
TGCGCCAGCAGCCCGACAGGGAGCTCCTACAATGAGCAGTTCTTC
>TRBV30|NA|TRBJ1-1|NA
CAWVGGPNTEAFF
TGTGCCTGGGTGGGGGGACCGAACACTGAAGCTTTCTTT
>TRBV2|NA|TRBJ2-5|TRBD2
CAKREAGAQETQYF
TGTGCCAAGCGGGAAGCGGGAGCCCAAGAGACCCAGTACTTC
>TRBV3-1/TRBV3-2|NA|TRBJ2-2|TRBD2
CASSQVPPGLAGGTGELFF
TGTGCCAGCAGCCAAGTCCCGCCCGGACTAGCGGGTGGAACCGGGGAGCTGTTTTTT
>TRBV12-3/TRBV12-4|NA|TRBJ2-1|NA
CASSAGAYNEQFF
TGTGCCAGCAGTGCAGGCGCCTACAATGAGCAGTTCTTC
>TRBV28|NA|TRBJ1-1|TRBD1
CASSLKGAITEAFF
TGTGCCAGCAGTTTAAAGGGGGCTATCACTGAAGCTTTCTTT
>TRBV5-4|NA|TRBJ2-3|TRBD2
CASSTRTSGQRTDTQYF
TGTGCCAGCAGCACCCGCACTAGCGGACAACGCACAGATACGCAGTATTTT
>TRBV10-3|NA|TRBJ1-6|TRBD1
CATTRTGSNSPLHF
TGTGCCACGACGAGGACAGGCTCTAATTCACCCCTCCACTTT
>TRBV15|NA|TRBJ2-1|TRBD2
CATSRDPGLAGSGEQFF
TGTGCCACCAGCAGAGACCCGGGACTAGCCGGGAGCGGTGAGCAGTTCTTC